These 10 T cell receptor beta chains were sequenced from one sample in a study of blood T cell repertoires in COVID-19. Produced via immunoSEQ multiplex PCR; TCRdb's table is partial and in-frame only. The repertoire holds 120,000 or so clones, with roughly 84% as singletons. The sample taken for sequencing was PBMCs or T cells enriched from blood (not recorded which). These receptors originate from a woman in her twenties or thirties who had recovered from COVID-19.

As concerns this clone: The junction does not match germline at one end; this may be a read error. The V and J genes are TRBV28 and TRBJ1-2; 8 nucleotides agree with TRBD1. CDR1 and CDR2 from the germline V gene are MDHEN and SYDVKM. The CDR3 extends over 14 amino acids. Written as DNA, the CDR3 is TGCCACCAAGCTTGGGGACAGGCCGCAGGTGGCTACACCTTC. Translating gives CHQAWGQAAGGYTF.

The gene calls are TRBV19 and TRBJ2-2; D perhaps matches TRBD1 (6 bases). The CDR3 consists of 13 residues. CDR1 is LNHDA, CDR2 SQIVND, per germline (reference sequence). V was trimmed by 6 bases and J by 3 bases, leaving 8 bases between them. Here the CDR3 DNA reads TGTGCCAGTAGCGGGACACACACCGGGGAGCTGTTTTTT. Its protein product is CASSGTHTGELFF.

The V gene is TRBV4-3, the J gene TRBJ2-1, with D maybe TRBD2 (6 bases). The germline V gene encodes CDR1 LGHNA and CDR2 YSLEER. The germline V and J ends were trimmed by 0 bases and 6 bases, with 15 bases remaining between them. This CDR3 has 16 residues. The CDR3 here is CASSQELTGVPNEQFF. In DNA form, the CDR3 reads TGCGCCAGCAGCCAAGAACTAACGGGAGTTCCCAATGAGCAGTTCTTC.

The rearrangement links TRBV7-9 to TRBJ1-2; D is ambiguous. The germline gives CDR1 SEHNR, CDR2 FQNEAQ (reference sequence). CDR3 length equals 11 residues. The V and J ends lost 8 bases and 5 bases respectively, with 9 bases between them. This chain's CDR3 is CASVGGYGYTF. Here the CDR3 DNA reads TGTGCCAGCGTTGGAGGATATGGCTACACCTTC.

The chain carries TRBV19 and TRBJ1-2, with D tentatively TRBD1 (6 bases). This CDR3 comprises 17 residues. The germline V and J ends were trimmed by 5 bases and 1 base, with 20 bases remaining between them. Germline loops: CDR1 LNHDA, CDR2 SQIVND (reference sequence). The CDR3 reads CASSPISWTVNNYGYTF. The CDR3 DNA reads as TGTGCCAGTAGTCCTATTAGTTGGACAGTCAATAACTATGGCTACACCTTC.

The rearrangement uses TRBV11-3 and TRBJ2-2; D is unresolved. The V gene's germline CDR1 is SGHNT and CDR2 YENEEA. With 2 bases removed from V and 2 bases from J, the gap between germline ends came to 12 bases. CDR3 length: 16 amino acids. This CDR3 reads CASSLMTGTNTGELFF. The DNA of the CDR3 is TGTGCCAGCAGCTTAATGACTGGTACCAACACCGGGGAGCTGTTTTTT.

This clone is a singleton in its sample. This sequence joins TRBV7-9 and TRBJ2-7, with 7 nucleotides matching TRBD1. CDR3 length: 14 residues. Germline CDR1 SEHNR, CDR2 FQNEAQ (reference sequence). Losses at the gene ends were 5 bases for V and 2 bases for J; bases not matched to a gene: 6. CDR3 region: CASSPWTGPYEQYF. CDR3 DNA sequence: TGTGCCAGCAGCCCCTGGACAGGACCCTACGAGCAGTACTTC.

The chain uses TRBV30 and TRBJ2-1; 12 nucleotides line up with TRBD2. CDR1 and CDR2 from the germline V gene are GTSNPN and SVGIG (reference sequence). J was trimmed by 14 bases and V by 0 bases; bases with no gene match: 8. The CDR3 loop spans 14 amino acids. This chain's CDR3 is CAWSVRLAGDPEFF. The CDR3 coding sequence is TGTGCCTGGAGTGTAAGACTAGCGGGAGACCCGGAGTTCTTC. Drawing the rest from reference TRBV30 and TRBJ2-1, the complete variable domain is SQTIHQWPATLVQPVGSPLSLECTVEGTSNPNLYWYRQAAGRGLQLLFYSVGIGQISSEVPQNLSASRPQDRQFILSSKKLLLSDSGFYLCAWSVRLAGDPEFFGPGTRLTVL.

Only a few counts were recorded for this clone. The chain uses TRBV5-4 and TRBJ2-7; possible D gene TRBD2, 6 bases. In germline, CDR1 is SGHNT, CDR2 YYREEE (reference sequence). The CDR3 is made up of 13 amino acids. V lost 4 bases and J lost 6, with 14 bases in between. CDR3: CASSPEGSSEQYF. As DNA, the CDR3 is TGTGCCAGCAGCCCGGAGGGAAGTAGCGAGCAGTACTTC.

V and J are TRBV29-1 and TRBJ1-4; 7 nucleotides agree with TRBD1. The V gene end was trimmed by 7 bases and the J gene end by 6 bases; junction bases not matched to a gene: 5. Germline V lookup: CDR1 SQVTM, CDR2 ANQGSEA. The CDR3 runs to 12 residues. CDR3 coding DNA: TGCAGCGCAATCGACAGGGATGAAAAACTGTTTTTT. It translates to CSAIDRDEKLFF. Full variable domain (outside the CDR3, taken from reference TRBV29-1 and TRBJ1-4): SAVISQKPSRDICQRGTSLTIQCQVDSQVTMMFWYRQQPGQSLTLIATANQGSEATYESGFVIDKFPISRPNLTFSTLTVSNMSPEDSSIYLCSAIDRDEKLFFGSGTQLSVL.